The 9 T cell receptor beta chains listed next were all sequenced from one sample in a study of blood T cells in healthy people across ages (dated by TCRdb to the mid-2010s). Library prep was done by 5' RACE. Data came from an Illumina HiSeq 2500. A second PCR of roughly 6 to 11 cycles was run with a J-beta primer mix and a sample-barcoded 5' primer. TCRdb reanalyzed the raw reads on its own, using fastp at Q25 for trimming and MiXCR for clone calling, and kept in-frame beta chains. Rows with a matching CDR3 protein are joined into one entry that keeps the most common DNA and genes. The sample data list about 1.5 million distinct CDR3 sequences, and about 45% of these were observed just once. Roughly 3.7% of the sample belongs to the ten largest clones. The specimen was blood. The source of these receptors is a woman aged 18 to 35 in good health.

This clonotype was seen many times. The chain uses TRBV12-3 or TRBV12-4 and TRBJ2-7; perhaps TRBD1 as D (6 bases). The ends were cut back, 0 bases at V and 2 bases at J, with 17 bases in the middle. CDR3 length equals 17 residues. This chain's CDR3 is CASSLAEAGAGTYEQYF. The CDR3 DNA reads TGTGCCAGCAGTTTAGCGGAAGCAGGGGCAGGGACCTACGAGCAGTACTTC.

There are many counts of this clonotype. This may stem from a read error, because a much larger clone lies one nucleotide away. V usage is TRBV6-5 and J usage is TRBJ1-1, with TRBD1 identical over 7 bases. Germline values: CDR1 MNHEY, CDR2 SVGAGI. The CDR3 has 13 residues. J lost 8 bases, V lost 5 bases, and 8 bases had no gene match. CDR3 loop: CASSRRQGGEAFF. For the CDR3, the DNA is TGTGCCAGCAGTCGGCGACAGGGAGGCGAAGCTTTCTTT.

As for this clonotype: At one end the junction does not follow the germline gene, possibly because of a read error. The rearrangement joins TRBV3-1 to TRBJ1-5, with D possibly TRBD1 on 6 matching bases. In germline, CDR1 is LGHDT, CDR2 YNNKEL (reference sequence). The CDR3 is 15 residues long. The CDR3 is CASSQGSRGNPPQHF. The CDR3 region has the DNA TGTGCCAGCAGCCAAGGGTCCAGGGGAAATCCGCCCCAGCATTTT.

The J gene is TRBJ1-4, the V gene TRBV20-1; D possibly corresponds to TRBD1 (5 bases). This CDR3 has 12 amino acids. Germline V gene data show CDR1 as DFQATT and CDR2 as SNEGSKA (reference sequence). V was shortened by 0 bases and J by 11 bases, with 10 bases between the two germline ends. DNA for the CDR3: TGCAGTGCTAGAGAAAGGGACGGCAAACTGTTTTTT. This sequence encodes CSARERDGKLFF.

This chain uses TRBV7-2 with TRBJ2-1; TRBD1 matches at 9 bases. The CDR3 runs 15 residues. V was clipped by 8 bases and J by 6 bases; unmatched bases: 11. The germline V gene encodes CDR1 SGHTA and CDR2 FQGNSA. CDR3 nucleotides: TGTGCCAGCCGCGGGGCGGGGGACAGGGCCAATGAGCAGTTCTTC. Translated: CASRGAGDRANEQFF. Combining the CDR3 with reference TRBV7-2 and TRBJ2-1 gives the whole variable domain GAGVSQSPSNKVTEKGKDVELRCDPISGHTALYWYRQSLGQGLEFLIYFQGNSAPDKSGLPSDRFSAERTGGSVSTLTIQRTQQEDSAVYLCASRGAGDRANEQFFGPGTRLTVL.

The chain employs TRBV6-5 and TRBJ1-2; D gene uncertain. Germline V gene sequence: CDR1 MNHEY, CDR2 SVGAGI. The germline V and J ends were trimmed by 2 bases and 0 bases, with 16 bases remaining between them. The CDR3 runs to 17 residues. CDR3: CASSYLSEGLANYGYTF. CDR3 nucleotides: TGTGCCAGCAGTTACCTTAGCGAGGGCCTAGCTAACTATGGCTACACCTTC.

The chain joins TRBV14 to TRBJ1-6; 7 nucleotides match TRBD1. The CDR3 is made up of 15 amino acids. V dropped 6 bases and J dropped 3; count of bases not matched to a gene: 5. Germline lookup yields CDR1 SGHDN and CDR2 FVKESK. The CDR3 DNA is TGTGCCAGCAGGGACCGACAGGGCTATAATTCACCCCTCCACTTT. Translation: CASRDRQGYNSPLHF.

This clonotype has just a few counts. The gene calls are TRBV9 and TRBJ2-1, with D uncertain. Trimming stripped 0 bases from V and 8 bases from J, with 9 bases between. The CDR3 is 13 amino acids. The germline V gene encodes CDR1 SGDLS and CDR2 YYNGEE. CDR3 bases: TGTGCCAGCAGCGTAGAGGGTCGGGATGAGCAGTTCTTC. This gives the protein CASSVEGRDEQFF.

The chain uses TRBV18 and TRBJ1-2; D call uncertain. Germline V gene data show CDR1 as KGHSH and CDR2 as LQKENI. CDR3 length equals 13 residues. V lost 2 bases and J lost 5, with 9 bases in between. This chain's CDR3 is CASSPEAAYGYTF. The CDR3 DNA reads TGTGCCAGCTCACCAGAGGCAGCATATGGCTACACCTTC.